Here is one TCR beta chain with its context. Its specificity is unknown. The treatment: oral pan-JAK inhibitor, 5-10 mg twice daily. Lesional scalp punch biopsies and peripheral blood were collected from alopecia areata patients. This sample is drawn from a study of CD8+ T cells in alopecia areata. The wider study: Oral tofacitinib, 5 to 10 mg twice daily, was given in an open-label trial.

The CDR3 spans 15 residues. The ends were cut back, 0 bases at V and 6 bases at J, with 15 bases in the middle. Germline V gene data show CDR1 as SGHRS and CDR2 as YFSETQ. Sequencing used cDNA as its template, made by extracting RNA and reverse transcribing it. The assay was immunoSEQ multiplex PCR, and TCRdb's table has in-frame clones only and misses some. The sample has about 120,000 clones; 50% to 55% are singletons. Study conclusions and caveats: An increase in clonality over normal scalp was evident in lesional scalp, especially alopecia totalis/universalis.

This TCR came from a human donor with alopecia areata. Sequenced material: CD4+ T cells sorted from blood, taken at week 4, from a patient treated with tofacitinib. The rearrangement joins TRBV5-1 to TRBJ1-2, with D tentatively TRBD1 (5 bases). The CDR3 DNA reads TGCGCCAGCAGCTTGGATACCCAGGGCGGGGATGGCTACACCTTC. It codes for CASSLDTQGGDGYTF. The full variable domain, in which reference TRBV5-1 and TRBJ1-2 provide the parts outside the CDR3, is KAGVTQTPRYLIKTRGQQVTLSCSPISGHRSVSWYQQTPGQGLQFLFEYFSETQRNKGNFPGRFSGRQFSNSRSEMNVSTLELGDSALYLCASSLDTQGGDGYTFGSGTRLTVV.